The following is a TCR beta chain sequence with its context. Its target is unknown. The data stem from a study of blood T cells in healthy people across ages. Germline V gene lookup returns CDR1 SGDLS and CDR2 YYNGEE. The ends were cut back, 7 bases at V and 11 bases at J, with 25 bases in the middle. CDR3 length: 15 residues. Study-level results: Researchers said unsorted PBMCs prevented a conclusive naive versus antigen-experienced comparison.

The use of a sample-barcoded 5' primer and a J-beta primer mix characterized a second PCR of roughly 7 to 12 cycles. TCRdb recomputed calls from the 5' RACE reads with MiXCR, one row per CDR3 protein. The data show a few hundred thousand distinct CDR3 sequences, 25% to 35% seen once. This same sample was also taken into another study, of T cells of mothers and their children. In that study: Nine systemically healthy Caucasian donors: three mothers, six children. Comparable shaping of TCR recombination output by thymic selection was observed in related and unrelated pairs.

This chain links TRBV9 with TRBJ2-1; D may be TRBD2 (6 bases). The TCR comes from a boy aged 2 to 9 in good health. Sequenced material: blood. CDR3 in amino acids: CASGRGEAAGDQQFF. CDR3 in DNA: TGTGCCAGCGGGAGAGGGGAGGCCGCGGGCGATCAGCAGTTCTTC.